This entry describes one T cell receptor (beta chain). The antigen is not known. CDR3 size: 11 residues. V was cut by 3 bases and J by 5 bases, with 4 bases left in between. CDR1 and CDR2 (germline): MNHEY, SMNVEV (reference sequence). Sequencing used immunoSEQ multiplex PCR; TCRdb keeps in-frame clones, though not all of them. Of over 25,000 clones detected, 82% appear once; the ten largest clones hold about 0.1%. This record belongs to a study of regulatory dendritic cells for organ transplantation. CD4+ or CD8+ T cells were sorted as naive CD45RA+ or memory CD45RO+. General study results and limits: Alloreactive memory CD8+ T cell pools varied considerably between individuals. Naive T cells showed high diversity, memory cells less, memory CD8+ least.

This rearrangement joins TRBV27 to TRBJ2-5; D gene ambiguous. This sequence originates from a human donor in good health. The sequencing sample was made of naive CD4+ T cells from blood. Sample subset: CD45RA+ naive T cells. This chain's CDR3 is CASSFRETQYF. The CDR3 nucleotides are TGTGCCAGCAGTTTCCGGGAGACCCAGTACTTC.